The T cell receptor beta chain described here comes from a study of CD8+CD57+ T cells in acquired aplastic anemia. All sequencing subjects had displayed CD8+CD57+ cell expansion on flow cytometry. Genomic DNA served as template for TCR beta VDJ and CDR3 profiling. TCRdb fed the reads into MiXCR, producing one record per CDR3 protein. The data show roughly 200,000 distinct CDR3 sequences, roughly 60% seen once. The CDR3 consists of 14 residues. Trimming cost V 5 bases and J 0 bases, with 10 bases left between them. Germline assignment: CDR1 LNHDA and CDR2 SQIVND (reference sequence). This sequence was found in a human donor with aplastic anemia. The chain couples TRBV19 to TRBJ1-1; D unclear. Material for sequencing was sorted CD4+, CD8+, or CD8+CD57+ T cells (not recorded which) from PBMCs. The CDR3 region is CASSYAGMNTEAFF. CDR3 nucleotide sequence: TGTGCCAGTAGTTACGCCGGTATGAACACTGAAGCTTTCTTT.